This T cell receptor (beta chain) was captured by sequencing in a study of blood T cell repertoires in COVID-19 (dated by TCRdb to the early 2020s). Regarding the study in general: The collaborator samples originated in the United States, Italy and Spain and spanned the acute and convalescent phases of COVID-19. The material from the prospective study consisted of cDNA or gDNA derived from T cells, B-cell-depleted T cells, or PBMCs. The dataset comprised deeply sampled blood TCRbeta repertoires from subjects exposed to, actively infected with, or recovered from COVID-19. The repertoires were made available in a free public database intended to serve as a resource for research on the immune response to SARS-CoV-2. The samples were drawn from two sources: the first 160 participants of the ongoing ImmuneRACE study, and fewer than 1,500 subjects contributed by 6 global collaborators. A de-identified subject ID, COVID-19 status, age in years and sex were almost always included in the sample metadata. Where available, HLA class I and class II types were obtained from metadata supplied by the sample provider rather than from assay-based typing.

In the case of this clone: Its antigen is still unknown. Base qualities are not at hand, and no much larger clone is one base apart.

Broad study findings and their caveats: How much clinical and demographic metadata was included differed by source and by participant, and the metadata was provided uncurated.

TCRbeta CDR3 regions were amplified from genomic DNA by means of the immunoSEQ Assay, a bias-controlled multiplex PCR. The study's processing was this. The number of nucleated cells in each sample was estimated from the amplification of reference gene primers within the assay. Sequence reads were collapsed and filtered to measure the absolute abundance of every unique TCRbeta CDR3 rearrangement. Productive Simpson clonality was computed per sample as the square root of Simpson's diversity index over productive rearrangements. This is the immuneACCESS table as TCRdb keeps it, with only in-frame sequences that have V and J called. A part of the clones is gone; compared with another copy, unresolved V genes explain less than half, and the rest is unexplained. V, J and clone size derive from that table, while D and trimming were established from the DNA sequence. The sample table contains roughly 60,000 clones; only one count was recorded for around 80% of them. Roughly 6.4% of the sample is held by the ten biggest clonotypes.

The germline V gene (reference sequence) yields SEHNR for CDR1 and FQNEAQ for CDR2. Cut back by 1 base and 5 bases, the V and J ends lie 14 bases apart. The CDR3 contains 15 residues, cysteine and phenylalanine counted. Only CDR3 DNA remains: 45 bases, in frame from the first base. Each collaborating institution followed its own protocols to collect whole blood in K2EDTA tubes. For TCRbeta analysis, collaborators shipped samples in one of three forms: frozen whole blood, isolated PBMCs, or DNA extracted from either of those sample types. What was sequenced was peripheral blood. This receptor was identified in a human donor in a cohort sampled during active or convalescent COVID-19. This chain is built from TRBV7-9 and TRBJ1-1; no D gene is confidently identified. This receptor carries the CDR3 CASSLELAGGTEAFF. The bases read TGTGCCAGCAGCTTAGAATTGGCCGGAGGGACTGAAGCTTTCTTT.